The 31 T cell receptor beta chains in this list originate from one sample, sequenced in a study of T cell changes during pregnancy in multiple sclerosis. Data came from immunoSEQ multiplex PCR; TCRdb stores just in-frame clones and leaves some out. The sample lists 33,000 or so clones, about 88% occurring once. The sequencing here drew on peripheral blood, taken in the third trimester of pregnancy. These receptors originate from a female donor in good health, enrolled as a control in a pregnancy study.

The chain has TRBV30 and TRBJ1-4, with 7 bases lining up with TRBD1. This CDR3 comprises 15 residues. The germline V gene encodes CDR1 GTSNPN and CDR2 SVGIG (reference sequence). J lost 6 bases, V lost 0 bases, and 7 bases had no gene match. The CDR3 DNA follows: TGTGCCTGGAGTGTACGTAGAGGGGGCGATGAAAAACTGTTTTTT. As protein: CAWSVRRGGDEKLFF. The whole variable domain, remainder taken from reference TRBV30 and TRBJ1-4, is SQTIHQWPATLVQPVGSPLSLECTVEGTSNPNLYWYRQAAGRGLQLLFYSVGIGQISSEVPQNLSASRPQDRQFILSSKKLLLSDSGFYLCAWSVRRGGDEKLFFGSGTQLSVL.

The rearrangement links TRBV5-5 to TRBJ2-7; D is possibly TRBD1 (5 bases). V lost 2 bases and J 3 bases, leaving 9 bases between the germline ends. This CDR3 contains 13 residues. Germline CDR1 and CDR2: SGHKS and YYEKEE (reference sequence). CDR3 in amino acids: CASSLTGNYEQYF. CDR3 coding DNA: TGTGCCAGCAGCTTAACAGGAAACTACGAGCAGTACTTC.

This chain's CDR3 is CASKGTSGRSNEQFF. CDR3 sequence (DNA): TGTGCCAGTAAGGGTACTAGCGGGAGGAGTAATGAGCAGTTCTTC. The chain is built from TRBV19 and TRBJ2-1; 12 bases agree with TRBD2. The CDR3 totals 15 residues. Losses at the gene ends were 7 bases for V and 7 bases for J; bases not matched to a gene: 8. Germline CDR1 reads LNHDA; CDR2 reads SQIVND (reference sequence).

This rearrangement joins TRBV7-9 to TRBJ1-2; D not resolved. With 3 bases removed from V and 10 bases from J, the gap between germline ends came to 12 bases. This CDR3 has 12 amino acids. Germline CDR1 and CDR2: SEHNR and FQNEAQ (reference sequence). The CDR3 nucleotides are TGTGCCAGCAGCTTCGGACTCGTGGCCTACACCTTC. Its protein product is CASSFGLVAYTF.

This chain links TRBV11-3 with TRBJ2-7; 8 bases line up with TRBD2. Germline V gene sequence: CDR1 SGHNT, CDR2 YENEEA. The CDR3 length is 16 residues. The trim removed 5 bases at V and 2 bases at J, leaving 11 bases unmatched. CDR3 protein: CASSRGGGLNTYEQYF. The CDR3 DNA follows: TGTGCCAGCAGCCGAGGCGGGGGGCTGAACACCTACGAGCAGTACTTC.

The chain links TRBV11-1 to TRBJ1-6; TRBD1 aligns across 7 bases. CDR3 length: 14 amino acids. Germline loops: CDR1 SGHAT, CDR2 FQDESV (reference sequence). Germline trimming cut 5 bases from V and 10 bases from J; bases unmatched to any gene: 8. In nucleotides, the CDR3 is TGTGCCAGCAGCGGGACAGCCTTGCGCTCACCCCTCCACTTT. It translates to CASSGTALRSPLHF.

CDR3 sequence: CASSDQGRFRNTEAFF. In DNA form, the CDR3 reads TGTGCCAGCAGTGACCAGGGTAGATTTAGGAACACTGAAGCTTTCTTT. The chain joins TRBV2 to TRBJ1-1; maybe TRBD1 (5 bases). V dropped 3 bases and J dropped 1 base, with 15 bases sitting between them. Germline V gene sequence: CDR1 SNHLY, CDR2 FYNNEI. The CDR3 spans 16 residues.

The V gene is TRBV9, the J gene TRBJ2-1; TRBD2 aligns across 10 bases. Unmatched junction bases numbered 9, after V lost 0 bases and J lost 6 bases. The CDR3 runs to 17 residues. Germline CDR1 SGDLS, CDR2 YYNGEE. The CDR3 region is CASSVAASGSWGNEQFF. CDR3 coding DNA: TGTGCCAGCAGCGTAGCAGCTAGCGGGAGTTGGGGCAATGAGCAGTTCTTC.

The chain employs TRBV29-1 and TRBJ1-1, with a tentative D call TRBD1 (5 bases). Germline V lookup: CDR1 SQVTM, CDR2 ANQGSEA. Between the trimmed V and J ends, which lost 2 bases and 8 bases, there was a span of 18 bases. CDR3 length equals 14 residues. Here the CDR3 reads CSVEKGLFITEAFF. The CDR3 nucleotides are TGCAGCGTTGAAAAGGGGCTGTTCATCACGGAAGCTTTCTTT.

V and J are TRBV28 and TRBJ1-1; D not resolved. The V gene's germline CDR1 is MDHEN and CDR2 SYDVKM. V shed 5 bases and J shed 2 bases, with 12 bases lying between them. This CDR3 is 14 amino acids long. Here the CDR3 DNA reads TGTGCCAGCAGTCACGGTTTAGCTAACACTGAAGCTTTCTTT. Translating it yields CASSHGLANTEAFF.

The chain has TRBV6-1 and TRBJ2-1; tentative D call: TRBD1 (6 bases). This CDR3 has 15 residues. V was pared by 6 bases and J by 0 bases, with 12 bases between. Germline CDR1 is MNHNS and CDR2 is SASEGT. The chain's CDR3 is CASSGTSSSYNEQFF. Here the CDR3 DNA reads TGTGCCAGCAGCGGGACATCGAGCTCCTACAATGAGCAGTTCTTC.

DNA for the CDR3: TGTGCCAGCTCAGTCACAGGGAACTATGGCTACACCTTC. It codes for CASSVTGNYGYTF. The chain combines TRBV18 with TRBJ1-2, with D perhaps matching TRBD1 (6 bases). Per germline, CDR1 KGHSH and CDR2 LQKENI. The CDR3 is made up of 13 amino acids. The V and J ends lost 5 bases and 2 bases respectively, with 9 bases between them.

This chain links TRBV19 with TRBJ1-6, with D uncertain. Germline CDR1 and CDR2: LNHDA and SQIVND (reference sequence). The CDR3 covers 14 residues. Trimming shortened V by 1 base and J by 10 bases, and 11 bases separated the two germline ends. CDR3 in DNA: TGTGCCAGTAGTATAGCTGGCGGTGGGTCACCCCTCCACTTT. Its protein is CASSIAGGGSPLHF.

This chain uses TRBV9 with TRBJ2-2; 7 bases align to TRBD2. Germline CDR1 and CDR2: SGDLS and YYNGEE. V dropped 3 bases and J dropped 2; count of bases not matched to a gene: 4. The CDR3 loop spans 15 amino acids. CDR3 residues: CASSAWGGNTGELFF. CDR3 DNA sequence: TGTGCCAGCAGCGCCTGGGGGGGTAACACCGGGGAGCTGTTTTTT.

The V and J genes are TRBV7-3 and TRBJ1-1; 8 bases are shared with TRBD1. This CDR3 has 15 amino acids. CDR1 is SGHTA, CDR2 FQGTGA, per germline. The junction had 11 bases not matched to a gene; V was cut back by 5 bases and J by 6 bases. The DNA of the CDR3 is TGTGCCAGCAGCCAGGGGGGGGTGGACAGGGCTGAAGCTTTCTTT. Amino acid sequence: CASSQGGVDRAEAFF.

V gene TRBV6-5 combines with J gene TRBJ1-1; 8 positions agree with TRBD1. The CDR3 extends over 15 amino acids. Unmatched junction bases numbered 10, after V lost 7 bases and J lost 3 bases. Germline values: CDR1 MNHEY, CDR2 SVGAGI. CDR3 in DNA: TGTGCCAGCACGGCTTTCCAGGGGGCGGACACTGAAGCTTTCTTT. It encodes CASTAFQGADTEAFF.

This rearrangement joins TRBV6-5 to TRBJ1-4; weak D call: TRBD1 (5 bases). The V gene lost 0 bases and the J gene lost 7 bases, with 15 bases spanning the gap. The CDR3 runs 16 residues. Germline V CDR1 and CDR2: MNHEY, SVGAGI. The CDR3 is CASSYSPPGVGEKLFF. For the CDR3, the DNA is TGTGCCAGCAGTTACTCACCTCCGGGGGTGGGTGAAAAACTGTTTTTT.

This chain connects TRBV6-5 to TRBJ1-2, with 7 bases aligning to TRBD1. Germline values: CDR1 MNHEY, CDR2 SVGAGI. Germline trimming cut 5 bases from V and 2 bases from J; bases unmatched to any gene: 8. The CDR3 contains 15 residues. The CDR3 loop reads CASSLEPGQNYGYTF. CDR3 nucleotides: TGTGCCAGCAGTCTCGAACCGGGACAGAACTATGGCTACACCTTC.

V usage is TRBV5-1 and J usage is TRBJ2-2, with D possibly TRBD2 on 6 matching bases. This CDR3 spans 13 amino acids. Germline CDR1 is SGHRS and CDR2 is YFSETQ. V was shortened by 2 bases and J by 4 bases, with 6 bases between the two germline ends. CDR3 sequence: CASSFGSTGELFF. The CDR3 DNA follows: TGCGCCAGCAGCTTCGGGAGCACCGGGGAGCTGTTTTTT.

The V and J genes are TRBV10-3 and TRBJ2-7, with 9 bases that match TRBD2. This CDR3 comprises 13 residues. Germline V gene data show CDR1 as ENHRY and CDR2 as SYGVKD. V was pared by 5 bases and J by 5 bases, with 4 bases of the junction left unmatched. CDR3 sequence (DNA): TGTGCCATCAGTTTGGGACTAGCCGACGAGCAGTACTTC. Its protein is CAISLGLADEQYF.

The chain carries TRBV27 and TRBJ2-7, with 7 bases fitting TRBD1. The CDR3 consists of 13 residues. Trimming removed 4 bases from V and 5 bases from J; junction bases left unmatched: 5. CDR1 and CDR2 from the germline V gene are MNHEY and SMNVEV (reference sequence). CDR3 sequence: CASSWTGAHEQYF. In nucleotides, the CDR3 is TGTGCCAGCAGTTGGACAGGAGCCCACGAGCAGTACTTC.

The chain uses TRBV7-9 and TRBJ1-6; no clear D gene. From germline, CDR1 is SEHNR and CDR2 FQNEAQ (reference sequence). Trimming pared 7 bases from V and 14 bases from J, leaving 21 bases between. This CDR3 comprises 14 residues. The CDR3 DNA is TGTGCCAGCACGACCGACATGGGCCTTGTCGCCCTCCACTTT. Its translation: CASTTDMGLVALHF.

The V and J genes are TRBV4-1 and TRBJ2-3, with 10 bases aligning to TRBD2. Germline V lookup: CDR1 MGHRA, CDR2 YSYEKL. The CDR3 has 17 residues. Trimming cost V 0 bases and J 3 bases; bases outside gene matches: 6. The CDR3 nucleotides are TGCGCCAGCAGCCAAGACGCGACTAGCGGGCCGACAGATACGCAGTATTTT. It is translated as CASSQDATSGPTDTQYF.

In DNA form, the CDR3 reads TGTGCCAGCAGTCGGAGCAATCAGCCCCAGCATTTT. Residues: CASSRSNQPQHF. The V gene is TRBV28, the J gene TRBJ1-5; D not resolved. Germline V CDR1 and CDR2: MDHEN, SYDVKM. CDR3 length: 12 residues. V was trimmed by 5 bases and J by 1 base, leaving 3 bases between them.

The CDR3 loop is CASSLAAASSYNSPLHF. CDR3 coding DNA: TGTGCCAGCAGCTTGGCCGCGGCAAGCTCCTATAATTCACCCCTCCACTTT. The chain joins TRBV5-8 to TRBJ1-6; no reliable D call. CDR3 length equals 17 residues. Germline V gives CDR1 SGHTS, CDR2 YDEGEE. With 0 bases removed from V and 0 bases from J, the gap between germline ends came to 10 bases.

The count of this clone is one. This chain links TRBV6-5 with TRBJ2-5, with D possibly matching TRBD2 (6 bases). V lost 6 bases and J 13 bases, leaving 18 bases between the germline ends. The germline V gene encodes CDR1 MNHEY and CDR2 SVGAGI. The CDR3 runs to 12 residues. The CDR3 DNA is TGTGCCAGCAGAAATGGGCCGGGGGTTTTGTACTTC. Amino acids: CASRNGPGVLYF.

V and J are TRBV7-8 and TRBJ2-5; D uncertain. V lost 0 bases, J lost 3 bases, and 17 bases lay in between. The CDR3 runs to 17 residues. Germline assignment: CDR1 SGHVS and CDR2 FQNEAQ. The chain's CDR3 is CASSLATRSQLEETQYF. The CDR3 coding sequence is TGTGCCAGCAGCTTAGCGACGAGGAGCCAATTGGAAGAGACCCAGTACTTC. Full variable domain (missing parts from reference TRBV7-8 and TRBJ2-5): GAGVSQSPRYKVAKRGQDVALRCDPISGHVSLFWYQQALGQGPEFLTYFQNEAQLDKSGLPSDRFFAERPEGSVSTLKIQRTQQEDSAVYLCASSLATRSQLEETQYFGPGTRLLVL.

The chain recombines TRBV6-4 with TRBJ2-3; 8 bases align to TRBD2. In germline, CDR1 is MRHNA, CDR2 SNTAGT. V dropped 2 bases and J dropped 4; count of bases not matched to a gene: 2. The CDR3 runs 14 residues. The CDR3 region is CASSDSGSPDTQYF. The CDR3, as DNA: TGTGCCAGCAGTGACAGCGGGAGCCCAGATACGCAGTATTTT.

The CDR3 protein is CASSPVPSGAFF. Here the CDR3 DNA reads TGTGCCAGCAGTCCTGTACCCTCAGGCGCTTTCTTT. The chain is built from TRBV11-2 and TRBJ1-1; no clear D gene. V lost 6 bases to trimming and J lost 11 bases, with 16 bases between them. This CDR3 has 12 amino acids. Germline V gene sequence: CDR1 SGHAT, CDR2 FQNNGV.

The chain couples TRBV5-1 to TRBJ2-3; 9 bases line up with TRBD2. The CDR3 runs to 15 residues. J lost 4 bases, V lost 1 base, and 4 bases had no gene match. Germline lookup yields CDR1 SGHRS and CDR2 YFSETQ. The CDR3 is CASSLRLAGSDTQYF. In DNA form, the CDR3 reads TGCGCCAGCAGCTTGCGGCTAGCGGGGTCAGATACGCAGTATTTT.

This chain joins TRBV5-4 and TRBJ1-6, with D perhaps TRBD1 (6 bases). Between the trimmed V and J ends, which lost 0 bases and 7 bases, there was a span of 8 bases. CDR1 is SGHNT, CDR2 YYREEE, per germline (reference sequence). The CDR3 is 14 residues long. CDR3: CASSLDRANSPLHF. CDR3 DNA: TGTGCCAGCAGCTTGGACAGGGCGAATTCACCCCTCCACTTT.